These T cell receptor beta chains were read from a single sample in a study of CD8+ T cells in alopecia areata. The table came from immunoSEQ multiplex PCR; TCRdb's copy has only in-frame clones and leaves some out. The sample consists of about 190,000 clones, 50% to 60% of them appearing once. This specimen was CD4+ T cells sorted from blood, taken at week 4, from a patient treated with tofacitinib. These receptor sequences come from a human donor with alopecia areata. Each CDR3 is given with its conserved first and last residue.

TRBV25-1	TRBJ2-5	CASSPGGRSQETQYF
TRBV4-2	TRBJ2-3	CASSQDWGATQYF
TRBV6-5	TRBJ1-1	CASSSLTGEAFF
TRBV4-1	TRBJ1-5	CASSQDRAVRDQPQHF
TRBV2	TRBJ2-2	CASSNAGLRNTGELFF
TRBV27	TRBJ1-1	CASFGPGQVAFF
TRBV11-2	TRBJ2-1	CASSLSLGNEQFF
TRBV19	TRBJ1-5	CASRPTGAQPQHF
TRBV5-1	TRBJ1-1	CASSWAGIEAFF
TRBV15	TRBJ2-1	CATSRDLPRRRVYNEQFF
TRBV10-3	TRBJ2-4	CAISERGRAKNIQYF
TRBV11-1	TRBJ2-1	CASSPRLAGGQFF
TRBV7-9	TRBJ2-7	CASSPTASSYEQYF
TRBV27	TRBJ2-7	CASSSTYEQYF
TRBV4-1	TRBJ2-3	CASSLGPSTDTQYF
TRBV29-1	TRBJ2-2	CSASWVGELFF
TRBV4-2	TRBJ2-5	CASSLQGARETQYF
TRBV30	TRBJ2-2	CAWRRVKRTGELFF
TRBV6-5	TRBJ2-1	CASSYSKGVGEQFF
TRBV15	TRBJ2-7	CATSRDVAYYEQYF
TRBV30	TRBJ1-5	CAWSVPGGLISNQPQHF
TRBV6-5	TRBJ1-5	CASRFRGDSNQPQHF
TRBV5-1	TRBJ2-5	CASSSSRGTRETQYF
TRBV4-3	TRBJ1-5	CASSQERTGQPQHF
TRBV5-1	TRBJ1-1	CASSLRGAYTEAFF
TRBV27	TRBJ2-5	CASSFQVRDTHQETQYF
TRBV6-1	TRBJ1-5	CASTRGQARPPQHF
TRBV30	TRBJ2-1	CAWTQGGEQFF
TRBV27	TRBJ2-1	CASSLLEKIEEQFF
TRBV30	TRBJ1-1	CALRRDQATEAFF
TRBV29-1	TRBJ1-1	CSAFGESSEAFF
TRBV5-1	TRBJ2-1	CASSLTSGSLREQFF
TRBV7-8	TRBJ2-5	CASSLVARQPPTQYF
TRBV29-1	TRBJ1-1	CSAIDRLNTEAFF
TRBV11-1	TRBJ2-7	CASSRTRDRAHEQYF
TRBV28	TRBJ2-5	CASSFPRAGSTQYF
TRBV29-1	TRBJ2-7	CSVETGTGFHEQYF
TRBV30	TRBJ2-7	CAWTKGGQSYEQYF
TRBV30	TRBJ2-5	CAWTRAISETQYF
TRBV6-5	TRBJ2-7	CASSPRTSGGYEQYF
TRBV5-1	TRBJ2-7	CASSYVAGQVGEQYF
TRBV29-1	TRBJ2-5	CSVEKDRGRETQYF
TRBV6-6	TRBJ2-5	CASSYGLRTQTQYF
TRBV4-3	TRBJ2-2	CASSQATSGTGELFF
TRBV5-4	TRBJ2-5	CASSSPGRQETQYF
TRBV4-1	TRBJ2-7	CASSQDYSYEQYF
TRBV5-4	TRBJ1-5	CASSLDPGQPQHF
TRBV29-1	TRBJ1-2	CSVREYGYTF
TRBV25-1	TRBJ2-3	CASSDGGRAKQYF
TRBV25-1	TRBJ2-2	CASREEDRLSGELFF
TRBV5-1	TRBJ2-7	CASSFSGQGYEQYF
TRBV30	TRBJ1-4	CAWSREGPEKLFF
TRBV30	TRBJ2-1	CAWRWDINNEQFF